This TCR beta chain was recorded in a study of patients and donors after allogeneic stem cell transplantation. The V and J ends lost 8 bases and 6 bases respectively, with 6 bases between them. The CDR3 has 10 amino acids. Germline V gives CDR1 KGHDR, CDR2 SFDVKD. There are a few counts of this clonotype. One entry per CDR3 protein results from TCRdb running MiXCR on the RT-PCR reads. This table has 20,000 to 30,000 distinct CDR3 sequences, 6.5% to 10% appearing once. The chain links TRBV24-1 to TRBJ1-1; D ambiguous. Sequencing input: blood, either unsorted or a sorted T cell fraction (not recorded which). This TCR was sampled from a human donor who was either an allogeneic HSCT recipient or a stem cell or donor lymphocyte infusion donor (not recorded which). It is not recorded whose cells these are; they may come from a transplant donor. The CDR3 DNA reads TGTGCCACCAAAGTCGCTGAAGCTTTCTTT. This sequence encodes CATKVAEAFF.